One sample yielded the 16 T cell receptor beta chains listed below, sequenced in a study of blood T cell repertoires in COVID-19. Produced via immunoSEQ multiplex PCR; TCRdb's table is partial and in-frame only. Of about 200,000 clones in the sample, 80% are singletons; the top ten hold about 7%. The sequencing sample was made of peripheral blood. Source of these receptors: a woman between 70 and 85 years old with acute or convalescent COVID-19.

The J gene is TRBJ2-1, the V gene TRBV5-1, with D possibly matching TRBD2 (6 bases). Germline V gives CDR1 SGHRS, CDR2 YFSETQ. The CDR3 has 16 amino acids. V was cut by 4 bases and J by 3 bases, with 17 bases left in between. CDR3 nucleotide sequence: TGCGCCAGCAGCCTCCCACTAGCCCGGGACTACAATGAGCAGTTCTTC. Translated: CASSLPLARDYNEQFF.

The chain carries TRBV19 and TRBJ1-1; 8 bases align to TRBD1. Germline V lookup: CDR1 LNHDA, CDR2 SQIVND (reference sequence). The CDR3 length is 14 residues. The junction had 10 bases not matched to a gene; V was cut back by 3 bases and J by 10 bases. CDR3 nucleotides: TGTGCCAGTAGTATTTCCGGGACAGGTACCGGAGCTTTCTTT. It translates to CASSISGTGTGAFF.

The V gene is TRBV7-2, the J gene TRBJ2-5, with D hard to call. Trimming shortened V by 1 base and J by 0 bases, and 6 bases separated the two germline ends. This CDR3 is built from 14 residues. In germline, CDR1 is SGHTA, CDR2 FQGNSA. CDR3 sequence: CASSLGANQETQYF. The CDR3 coding sequence is TGTGCCAGCAGCTTAGGTGCTAACCAAGAGACCCAGTACTTC.

The chain couples TRBV13 to TRBJ2-2; no clear D gene. Per the germline V gene, CDR1 is PRHDT and CDR2 is FYEKMQ (reference sequence). The CDR3 contains 13 residues. With 1 base removed from V and 8 bases from J, the gap between germline ends came to 8 bases. In DNA form, the CDR3 reads TGTGCCAGCAGCTTAGAGTCTCGGGGGGAGCTGTTTTTT. As protein: CASSLESRGELFF.

The chain employs TRBV2 and TRBJ1-3, with D perhaps matching TRBD1 (6 bases). The CDR3 sequence is 14 residues long. Trimming took 5 bases from V and 4 from J, leaving 12 bases between them. CDR1 and CDR2 (germline): SNHLY, FYNNEI. CDR3 region: CASSKQGSGNTIYF. CDR3 sequence (DNA): TGTGCCAGCAGTAAACAGGGATCCGGAAACACCATATATTTT. The full variable domain, its missing parts supplied by reference TRBV2 and TRBJ1-3, is EPEVTQTPSHQVTQMGQEVILRCVPISNHLYFYWYRQILGQKVEFLVSFYNNEISEKSEIFDDQFSVERPDGSNFTLKIRSTKLEDSAMYFCASSKQGSGNTIYFGEGSWLTVV.

This sequence joins TRBV30 and TRBJ2-1; 7 nucleotides agree with TRBD2. This CDR3 is built from 15 residues. J was trimmed by 2 bases and V by 4 bases; bases with no gene match: 8. Germline loops: CDR1 GTSNPN, CDR2 SVGIG (reference sequence). The CDR3 coding sequence is TGTGCCTGGACCCAAGGCGGGGGTCCCTACAATGAGCAGTTCTTC. It is translated as CAWTQGGGPYNEQFF. Looking up the rest from reference TRBV30 and TRBJ2-1 gives the full variable domain: SQTIHQWPATLVQPVGSPLSLECTVEGTSNPNLYWYRQAAGRGLQLLFYSVGIGQISSEVPQNLSASRPQDRQFILSSKKLLLSDSGFYLCAWTQGGGPYNEQFFGPGTRLTVL.

J is TRBJ2-7 and V is TRBV14; a weak D match, TRBD2 (6 bases). The CDR3 is made up of 13 amino acids. Germline V lookup: CDR1 SGHDN, CDR2 FVKESK. V shed 0 bases and J shed 7 bases, with 10 bases lying between them. CDR3 sequence reads: CASSQDHGGEQYV. In nucleotides, the CDR3 is TGTGCCAGCAGCCAAGATCATGGAGGGGAGCAGTACGTC.

This clone is a singleton in its sample. This chain uses TRBV24-1 with TRBJ2-5; TRBD1 might be the D (5 bases). With 3 bases removed from V and 5 bases from J, the gap between germline ends came to 9 bases. CDR1 and CDR2 from the germline V gene are KGHDR and SFDVKD. The CDR3 sequence is 13 residues long. CDR3 amino acids: CATSDDYRETQYF. The CDR3 coding sequence is TGTGCCACCAGTGATGATTACAGGGAGACCCAGTACTTC.

This rearrangement joins TRBV18 to TRBJ2-1; TRBD1 matches 10 bases. The CDR3 consists of 15 residues. Germline trimming cut 3 bases from V and 4 bases from J; bases unmatched to any gene: 3. Germline lookup yields CDR1 KGHSH and CDR2 LQKENI. CDR3 DNA: TGTGCCAGCTCACCGGACAGGGGGGAGTACAATGAGCAGTTCTTC. Amino acid sequence: CASSPDRGEYNEQFF.

V and J are TRBV2 and TRBJ1-6, with D unresolved. In germline, CDR1 is SNHLY, CDR2 FYNNEI. The CDR3 sequence is 15 residues long. Between the trimmed V and J ends, which lost 3 bases and 7 bases, there was a span of 13 bases. The CDR3 sequence is CASSESGSRNSPLHF. The CDR3 DNA is TGTGCCAGCAGTGAGTCCGGGTCTAGGAATTCACCCCTCCACTTT.

V is TRBV5-1 and J is TRBJ2-3, with TRBD1 identical over 10 bases. In germline, CDR1 is SGHRS, CDR2 YFSETQ. The CDR3 loop spans 15 amino acids. V lost 4 bases to trimming and J lost 4 bases; unmatched junction nucleotides: 6. CDR3 in DNA: TGCGCCAGCAGCACAACCGGGACAGGGGCAGATACGCAGTATTTT. Encoded protein: CASSTTGTGADTQYF.

The V call is TRBV6-5, the J call TRBJ2-3; TRBD1 matches 8 bases. The CDR3 is made up of 16 amino acids. Germline V lookup: CDR1 MNHEY, CDR2 SVGAGI. V lost 0 bases and J lost 3; bases outside the gene matches: 5. DNA for the CDR3: TGTGCCAGCAGTTACTCGCCGGACAGGGAGACAGATACGCAGTATTTT. This codes for CASSYSPDRETDTQYF.

The chain combines TRBV29-1 with TRBJ2-3; TRBD2 might be the D (5 bases). The CDR3 contains 13 residues. Trimming shortened V by 4 bases and J by 4 bases, and 12 bases separated the two germline ends. Per germline, CDR1 SQVTM and CDR2 ANQGSEA. This chain's CDR3 is CSVGRTAADTQYF. The CDR3 nucleotides are TGCAGCGTTGGGCGAACAGCGGCAGATACGCAGTATTTT.

The gene calls are TRBV25-1 and TRBJ2-2, with a possible D match to TRBD1 (5 bases). The length of the CDR3 is 15 residues. Germline CDR1 reads MGHDK; CDR2 reads SYGVNS. The V end lost 3 bases, the J end lost 1 base, and 9 bases lay between the germline ends. The DNA of the CDR3 is TGTGCCAGCAGTGAGCCAGACAGGAACACCGGGGAGCTGTTTTTT. Translation gives CASSEPDRNTGELFF.

The chain employs TRBV5-6 and TRBJ1-5; D may be TRBD1 (6 bases). V was cut by 1 base and J by 6 bases, with 17 bases left in between. The CDR3 extends over 16 amino acids. Looked up from germline, CDR1 is SGHDT and CDR2 is YYEEEE. In DNA form, the CDR3 reads TGTGCCAGCAGCTTGTTCAGGGCAGGGGCATCTCAGCCCCAGCATTTT. Translation: CASSLFRAGASQPQHF.

The chain joins TRBV19 to TRBJ2-7, with 7 bases identical to TRBD2. Germline-derived CDR1 and CDR2 are LNHDA and SQIVND (reference sequence). The CDR3 is 14 residues long. After removal of 4 bases from V and 3 bases from J, the junction contained 6 bases not matched to a gene. The CDR3 nucleotides are TGTGCCAGTAGTAGATCTAGCGGACTCTACGAGCAGTACTTC. This codes for CASSRSSGLYEQYF.